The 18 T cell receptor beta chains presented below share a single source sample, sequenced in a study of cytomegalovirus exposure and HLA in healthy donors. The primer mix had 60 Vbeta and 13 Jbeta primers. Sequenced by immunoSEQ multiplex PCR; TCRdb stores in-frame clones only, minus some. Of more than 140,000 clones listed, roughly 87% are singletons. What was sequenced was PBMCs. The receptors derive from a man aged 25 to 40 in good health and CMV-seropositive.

The DNA for the CDR3 is TGTGCCACCAGCAGAGAACGAGCCACCTACGAGCAGTACTTC. Protein: CATSRERATYEQYF. The gene calls are TRBV15 and TRBJ2-7, with no clear D. CDR3 length: 14 residues. Trimming stripped 0 bases from V and 2 bases from J, with 8 bases between. Germline assignment: CDR1 LNHNV and CDR2 YYDKDF (reference sequence).

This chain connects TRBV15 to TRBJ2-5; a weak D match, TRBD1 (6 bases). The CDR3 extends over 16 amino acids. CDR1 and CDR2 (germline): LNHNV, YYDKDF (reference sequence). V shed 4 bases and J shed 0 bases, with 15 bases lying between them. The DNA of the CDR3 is TGTGCCACCAGCAACCCGACAGGACCGTACCAAGAGACCCAGTACTTC. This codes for CATSNPTGPYQETQYF.

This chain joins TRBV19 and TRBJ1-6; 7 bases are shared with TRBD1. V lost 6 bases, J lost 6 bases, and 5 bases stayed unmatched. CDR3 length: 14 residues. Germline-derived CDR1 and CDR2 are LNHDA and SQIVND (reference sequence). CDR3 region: CASRGDSSNSPLHF. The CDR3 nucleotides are TGTGCCAGTAGAGGGGACAGTTCTAATTCACCCCTCCACTTT.

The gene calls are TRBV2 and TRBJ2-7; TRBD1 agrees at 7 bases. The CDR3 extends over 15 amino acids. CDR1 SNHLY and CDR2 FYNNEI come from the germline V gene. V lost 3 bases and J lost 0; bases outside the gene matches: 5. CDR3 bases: TGTGCCAGCAGTGAGAGACAGGGCAGCTCCTACGAGCAGTACTTC. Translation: CASSERQGSSYEQYF.

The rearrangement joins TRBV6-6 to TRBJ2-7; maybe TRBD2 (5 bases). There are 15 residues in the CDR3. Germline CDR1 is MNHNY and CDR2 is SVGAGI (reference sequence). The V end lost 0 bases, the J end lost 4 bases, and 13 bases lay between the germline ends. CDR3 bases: TGTGCCAGCAGTTACTCCCCTAGCCCCCCGTACGAGCAGTACTTC. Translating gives CASSYSPSPPYEQYF.

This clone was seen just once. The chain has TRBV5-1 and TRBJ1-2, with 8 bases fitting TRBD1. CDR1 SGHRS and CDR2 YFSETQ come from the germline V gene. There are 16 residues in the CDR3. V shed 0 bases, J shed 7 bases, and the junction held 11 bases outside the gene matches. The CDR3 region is CASSLEVQGALGGYTF. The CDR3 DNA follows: TGCGCCAGCAGCTTGGAAGTTCAGGGGGCATTGGGTGGCTACACCTTC.

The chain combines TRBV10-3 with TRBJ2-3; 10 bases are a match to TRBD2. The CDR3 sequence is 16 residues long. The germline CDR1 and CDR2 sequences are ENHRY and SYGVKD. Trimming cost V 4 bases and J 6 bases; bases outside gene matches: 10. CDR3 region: CAISASGGAGQDTQYF. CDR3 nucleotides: TGTGCCATCAGTGCAAGCGGGGGGGCCGGTCAGGATACGCAGTATTTT.

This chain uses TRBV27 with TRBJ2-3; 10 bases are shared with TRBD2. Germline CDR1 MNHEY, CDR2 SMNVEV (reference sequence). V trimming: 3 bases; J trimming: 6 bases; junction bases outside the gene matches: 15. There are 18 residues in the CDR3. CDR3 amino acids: CASSLSTLAGVKRDTQYF. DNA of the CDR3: TGTGCCAGCAGTTTGTCCACTCTAGCGGGGGTAAAAAGGGATACGCAGTATTTT.

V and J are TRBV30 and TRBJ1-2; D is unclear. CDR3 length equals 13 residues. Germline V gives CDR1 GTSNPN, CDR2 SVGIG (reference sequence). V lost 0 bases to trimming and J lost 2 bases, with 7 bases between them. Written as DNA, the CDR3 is TGTGCCTGGAGTGTACGAGGCAACTATGGCTACACCTTC. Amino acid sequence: CAWSVRGNYGYTF.

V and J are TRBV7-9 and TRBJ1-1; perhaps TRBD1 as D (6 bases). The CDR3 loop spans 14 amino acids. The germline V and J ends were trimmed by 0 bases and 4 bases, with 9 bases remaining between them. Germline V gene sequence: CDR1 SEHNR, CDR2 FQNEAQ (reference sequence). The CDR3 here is CASSLAQGSTEAFF. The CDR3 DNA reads TGTGCCAGCAGCTTAGCGCAGGGGAGCACTGAAGCTTTCTTT.

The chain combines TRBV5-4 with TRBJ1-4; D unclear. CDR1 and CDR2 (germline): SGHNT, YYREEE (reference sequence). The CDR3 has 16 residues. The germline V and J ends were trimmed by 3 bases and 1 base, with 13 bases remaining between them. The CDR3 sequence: CASSSAISLTNEKLFF. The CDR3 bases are TGTGCCAGCAGCTCTGCCATAAGCTTAACTAATGAAAAACTGTTTTTT.

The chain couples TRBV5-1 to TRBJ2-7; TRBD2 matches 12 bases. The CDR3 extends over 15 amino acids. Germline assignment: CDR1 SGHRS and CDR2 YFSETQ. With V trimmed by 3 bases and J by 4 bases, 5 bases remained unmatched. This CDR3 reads CASSSTSGRWYEQYF. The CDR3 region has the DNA TGCGCCAGCAGCTCGACTAGCGGGAGATGGTACGAGCAGTACTTC.

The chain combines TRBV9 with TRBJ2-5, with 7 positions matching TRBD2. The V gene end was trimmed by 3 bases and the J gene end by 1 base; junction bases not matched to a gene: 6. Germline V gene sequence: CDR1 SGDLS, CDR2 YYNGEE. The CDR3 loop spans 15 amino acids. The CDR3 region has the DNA TGTGCCAGCAGCGGACTAGCAAAGGGCCAAGAGACCCAGTACTTC. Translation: CASSGLAKGQETQYF.

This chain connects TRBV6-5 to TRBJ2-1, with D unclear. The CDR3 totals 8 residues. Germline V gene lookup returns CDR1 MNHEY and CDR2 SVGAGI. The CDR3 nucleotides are TGTCTATACAATGAGCAGTTCTTC. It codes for CLYNEQFF.

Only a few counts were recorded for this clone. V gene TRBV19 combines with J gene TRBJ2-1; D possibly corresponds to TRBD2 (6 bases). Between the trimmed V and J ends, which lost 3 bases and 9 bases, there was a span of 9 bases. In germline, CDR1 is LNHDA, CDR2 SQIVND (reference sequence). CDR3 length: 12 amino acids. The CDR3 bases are TGTGCCAGTAGTATTGGCGGGGCTGAGCAGTTCTTC. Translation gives CASSIGGAEQFF.

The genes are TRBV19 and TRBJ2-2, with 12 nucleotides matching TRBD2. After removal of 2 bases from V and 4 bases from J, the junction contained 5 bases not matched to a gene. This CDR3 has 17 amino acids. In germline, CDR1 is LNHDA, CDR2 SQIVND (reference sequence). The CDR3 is CASSIPSGGAFTGELFF. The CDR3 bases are TGTGCCAGTAGTATACCTAGCGGGGGGGCCTTCACCGGGGAGCTGTTTTTT.

The CDR3 sequence is CASSLALGGELFF. The CDR3 nucleotides read TGTGCCAGCTCACTCGCCCTCGGCGGGGAGCTGTTTTTT. V is TRBV18 and J is TRBJ2-2; D not resolved. V was trimmed by 4 bases and J by 7 bases, leaving 10 bases between them. Germline V gives CDR1 KGHSH, CDR2 LQKENI. CDR3 length equals 13 residues.

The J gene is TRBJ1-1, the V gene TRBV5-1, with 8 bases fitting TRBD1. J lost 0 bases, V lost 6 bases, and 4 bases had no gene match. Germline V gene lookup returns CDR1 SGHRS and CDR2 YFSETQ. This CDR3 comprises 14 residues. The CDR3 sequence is CASTRDRLNTEAFF. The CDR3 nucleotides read TGCGCCAGCACCCGGGACAGGTTGAACACTGAAGCTTTCTTT. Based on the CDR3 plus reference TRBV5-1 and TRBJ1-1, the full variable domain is KAGVTQTPRYLIKTRGQQVTLSCSPISGHRSVSWYQQTPGQGLQFLFEYFSETQRNKGNFPGRFSGRQFSNSRSEMNVSTLELGDSALYLCASTRDRLNTEAFFGQGTRLTVV.